The 23 T cell receptor beta chains below all came from one sample that was sequenced in a study of cytomegalovirus exposure and HLA in healthy donors. Produced via immunoSEQ multiplex PCR; TCRdb's table is partial and in-frame only. Of 250,000 to 400,000 clones listed, 88% are singletons. Sequences were obtained from PBMCs. These receptors were collected from a man aged 25-40 years in good health and CMV-seronegative.

This clone was picked up a small number of times. CDR3 sequence reads: CASSANRNTEAFF. CDR3 DNA: TGTGCCAGCAGCGCAAACAGGAACACTGAAGCTTTCTTT. This chain uses TRBV7-6 with TRBJ1-1, with no clear D. Germline assignment: CDR1 SGHVS and CDR2 FNYEAQ. This CDR3 is built from 13 residues. The V end was cut by 5 bases, the J end by 1 base, with 8 bases between.

The rearrangement joins TRBV5-4 to TRBJ2-1, with TRBD2 identical over 10 bases. Germline V lookup: CDR1 SGHNT, CDR2 YYREEE (reference sequence). The CDR3 totals 15 residues. After removal of 0 bases from V and 4 bases from J, the junction contained 1 base not matched to a gene. CDR3: CASSLVAGGYNEQFF. The DNA of the CDR3 is TGTGCCAGCAGCTTGGTAGCGGGGGGATACAATGAGCAGTTCTTC.

This chain links TRBV5-4 with TRBJ1-1; D unclear. This CDR3 region has 12 residues. The V end lost 4 bases, the J end lost 8 bases, and 12 bases lay between the germline ends. CDR1 SGHNT and CDR2 YYREEE come from the germline V gene (reference sequence). The CDR3 sequence is CASSQRPGEAFF. In DNA form, the CDR3 reads TGTGCCAGCAGCCAAAGACCGGGAGAAGCTTTCTTT.

The chain couples TRBV7-9 to TRBJ1-1, with 7 bases lining up with TRBD1. The CDR3 runs to 16 residues. After removal of 5 bases from V and 1 base from J, the junction contained 10 bases not matched to a gene. Germline V gene sequence: CDR1 SEHNR, CDR2 FQNEAQ (reference sequence). The CDR3 here is CASSLYRQGRNTEAFF. CDR3 bases: TGTGCCAGCAGCCTTTACAGACAGGGCAGGAACACTGAAGCTTTCTTT.

The rearrangement uses TRBV27 and TRBJ1-1, with D hard to call. V was shortened by 3 bases and J by 8 bases, with 16 bases between the two germline ends. This CDR3 has 14 residues. CDR1 and CDR2 (germline): MNHEY, SMNVEV (reference sequence). DNA of the CDR3: TGTGCCAGCAGTTTCCTCTCAGGTTTGCCCGAAGCTTTCTTT. This codes for CASSFLSGLPEAFF.

This clone was seen a single time. The same CDR3 arises from other DNA sequences in this sample as well. The chain links TRBV29-1 to TRBJ2-7, with 10 bases aligning to TRBD1. Germline V gene data show CDR1 as SQVTM and CDR2 as ANQGSEA. V was clipped by 2 bases and J by 10 bases; unmatched bases: 17. The CDR3 extends over 16 amino acids. This CDR3 reads CSVEFAHSGTGVEQYF. CDR3 DNA: TGCAGCGTTGAATTCGCGCACTCCGGGACAGGGGTCGAACAGTACTTC.

The chain carries TRBV5-8 and TRBJ2-1; 8 nucleotides line up with TRBD1. The junction had 9 bases not matched to a gene; V was cut back by 4 bases and J by 3 bases. Per germline, CDR1 SGHTS and CDR2 YDEGEE. This CDR3 comprises 16 residues. CDR3 coding DNA: TGTGCCAGCAGCCCATACGGACAGGGCTACTACAATGAGCAGTTCTTC. It yields the protein CASSPYGQGYYNEQFF.

The chain carries TRBV7-2 and TRBJ1-1; weak D call: TRBD1 (6 bases). The CDR3 runs 15 residues. Germline V lookup: CDR1 SGHTA, CDR2 FQGNSA. V was shortened by 6 bases and J by 4 bases, with 18 bases between the two germline ends. The CDR3 region is CASSRTGTAGTEAFF. CDR3 in DNA: TGTGCCAGCAGTCGTACAGGGACGGCTGGCACTGAAGCTTTCTTT.

The J gene is TRBJ2-5, the V gene TRBV7-2; possibly TRBD1 for D (6 bases). The V gene lost 5 bases and the J gene lost 1 base, with 11 bases spanning the gap. Germline V gene data show CDR1 as SGHTA and CDR2 as FQGNSA. This CDR3 is built from 14 residues. CDR3 amino acids: CASSPGQRQETQYF. CDR3 bases: TGTGCCAGCAGCCCAGGACAGCGCCAAGAGACCCAGTACTTC.

The V and J genes are TRBV19 and TRBJ2-3; a weak D match, TRBD2 (6 bases). Trimming removed 6 bases at V and 4 bases at J, with 11 bases between. The germline V gene encodes CDR1 LNHDA and CDR2 SQIVND (reference sequence). The CDR3 totals 13 residues. CDR3 residues: CASSLARADTQYF. The CDR3 DNA reads TGTGCCAGTAGCCTAGCGCGGGCAGATACGCAGTATTTT.

This clone was recorded a few times. This chain connects TRBV15 to TRBJ2-3; 9 bases fit TRBD1. Per germline, CDR1 LNHNV and CDR2 YYDKDF (reference sequence). The CDR3 sequence is 18 residues long. J lost 1 base, V lost 1 base, and 9 bases had no gene match. CDR3: CATSRVWNRGQGTDTQYF. Here the CDR3 DNA reads TGTGCCACCAGCAGAGTTTGGAACAGGGGGCAGGGCACAGATACGCAGTATTTT.

The chain has TRBV6-5 and TRBJ1-2, with 7 bases lining up with TRBD1. J gave up 4 bases and V 4 bases, and 6 bases lay outside the gene matches. Looked up from germline, CDR1 is MNHEY and CDR2 is SVGAGI. This CDR3 comprises 14 residues. Here the CDR3 DNA reads TGTGCCAGCAGTTTCGGACAGGACACCTATGGCTACACCTTC. Its protein product is CASSFGQDTYGYTF.

The V and J genes are TRBV11-2 and TRBJ2-7, with a weak D call TRBD1 (6 bases). CDR1 is SGHAT and CDR2 is FQNNGV in the germline V gene. The germline V and J ends were trimmed by 3 bases and 3 bases, with 6 bases remaining between them. The CDR3 extends over 12 amino acids. CDR3 sequence: CASSFRGYEQYF. The CDR3 nucleotides are TGTGCCAGCAGCTTCAGGGGCTACGAGCAGTACTTC.

The V and J genes are TRBV11-2 and TRBJ2-1, with D tentatively TRBD1 (5 bases). CDR3 size: 17 residues. Germline V gene sequence: CDR1 SGHAT, CDR2 FQNNGV. The V gene lost 1 base and the J gene lost 8 bases, with 21 bases spanning the gap. The CDR3 region is CASSLALPGSLEDEQFF. As DNA, the CDR3 is TGTGCCAGCAGCTTAGCTCTCCCAGGGTCCCTTGAGGATGAGCAGTTCTTC.

The V call is TRBV7-7, the J call TRBJ2-5; 14 bases are a match to TRBD2. The germline V gene has CDR1 SSHAT and CDR2 FNYEAQ (reference sequence). This CDR3 has 18 amino acids. The ends lost 2 bases at V and 3 bases at J; junction bases unmatched: 8. This CDR3 reads CASSLSGTSGGLKETQYF. The CDR3 DNA follows: TGTGCCAGCAGCTTATCGGGGACTAGCGGGGGCCTCAAAGAGACCCAGTACTTC.

V and J are TRBV4-3 and TRBJ1-2; no clear D gene. The CDR3 length is 15 residues. V was shortened by 0 bases and J by 5 bases, with 13 bases between the two germline ends. Germline-derived CDR1 and CDR2 are LGHNA and YSLEER. The CDR3 bases are TGCGCCAGCAGCCAAGATTTGTCTGAGGAGTATGGCTACACCTTC. The encoded protein is CASSQDLSEEYGYTF.

The chain uses TRBV7-9 and TRBJ2-7; a possible D gene is TRBD2 (5 bases). CDR3 size: 13 residues. Germline lookup yields CDR1 SEHNR and CDR2 FQNEAQ (reference sequence). Trimming removed 7 bases at V and 2 bases at J, with 12 bases between. The CDR3 DNA reads as TGTGCCAGCACCCTCGGGAACCCCTACGAGCAGTACTTC. Translating it yields CASTLGNPYEQYF.

V is TRBV6-5 and J is TRBJ2-5; tentative D call: TRBD2 (6 bases). The ends were cut back, 2 bases at V and 5 bases at J, with 15 bases in the middle. Germline V gene data show CDR1 as MNHEY and CDR2 as SVGAGI. CDR3 length: 15 amino acids. CDR3 nucleotides: TGTGCCAGCAGTTACGGGCGGGGAGTGAGGGAGACCCAGTACTTC. Translation gives CASSYGRGVRETQYF.

The rearrangement links TRBV19 to TRBJ2-5; 7 bases line up with TRBD1. Germline V gene lookup returns CDR1 LNHDA and CDR2 SQIVND (reference sequence). The CDR3 consists of 14 residues. After removal of 0 bases from V and 6 bases from J, the junction contained 4 bases not matched to a gene. The CDR3, as DNA: TGTGCCAGTAGTATAGATGACAGGGAGAAGACCCAGTACTTC. Amino acid sequence: CASSIDDREKTQYF.

The J gene is TRBJ1-4, the V gene TRBV5-4; a weak D match, TRBD1 (5 bases). The CDR3 loop spans 15 amino acids. Germline CDR1 reads SGHNT; CDR2 reads YYREEE (reference sequence). Between the trimmed V and J ends, which lost 1 base and 3 bases, there was a span of 10 bases. CDR3 sequence (DNA): TGTGCCAGCAGCTTGAGGGGAGGGGCTAATGAAAAACTGTTTTTT. Its protein is CASSLRGGANEKLFF.

On this clone: Additional DNA sequences in this sample encode the identical CDR3. This chain joins TRBV5-1 and TRBJ1-2, with no clear D. V lost 0 bases and J 2 bases, leaving 5 bases between the germline ends. CDR3 length equals 13 residues. Germline CDR1 SGHRS, CDR2 YFSETQ. This CDR3 reads CASSLGQNYGYTF. CDR3 DNA sequence: TGCGCCAGCAGCTTGGGGCAGAACTATGGCTACACCTTC.

The V gene is TRBV6-6, the J gene TRBJ2-3; 7 nucleotides match TRBD2. V trimming: 1 base; J trimming: 0 bases; junction bases outside the gene matches: 4. This CDR3 has 16 residues. From germline, CDR1 is MNHNY and CDR2 SVGAGI (reference sequence). CDR3: CASSYWGLTSTDTQYF. The CDR3 DNA reads as TGTGCCAGCAGTTACTGGGGACTAACTAGCACAGATACGCAGTATTTT.

The genes are TRBV12-5 and TRBJ2-3; tentative D call: TRBD2 (7 bases). With 0 bases removed from V and 5 bases from J, the gap between germline ends came to 12 bases. The CDR3 consists of 15 residues. CDR1 and CDR2 (germline): LGHNT, FRNRAP. The CDR3 region is CASGLVGGAGDTQYF. CDR3 nucleotide sequence: TGTGCTAGTGGTTTGGTAGGGGGGGCAGGAGATACGCAGTATTTT.